These T cell receptor beta chains were read from a single sample in a study of technical replicates of blood from a handful of donors. Assay used: immunoSEQ multiplex PCR; TCRdb lists only in-frame clones, some missing. Among approximately 81,000 clones listed, around 96% were seen once. The source material was T cells isolated from PBMCs. The receptors stem from a human donor in good health. CDR3s include the opening cysteine and the closing phenylalanine or tryptophan. Each record gives: CDR3 DNA, CDR3 protein, D gene, clone size, V gene, J gene. D genes are given only for firm matches. Clone size is given for some rows only: seen once, a few or many times, or a class if the clone is expanded.

TGTGCCAGCAGCCAGGTAGGCTACGAGCAGTACTTC	CASSQVGYEQYF	NA	NA	TRBV6-1	TRBJ2-7
TGTGCCAGCATCAACAGGGGCTACGAGCAGTACTTC	CASINRGYEQYF	TRBD1	NA	TRBV2	TRBJ2-7
TGTGCCAGCAGCTGGGGAATCGGGATTAGTGGGTACGAGCAGTACTTC	CASSWGIGISGYEQYF	NA	NA	TRBV5-4	TRBJ2-7
TGTGCCAGCAGTAATACTATGGGTCAGCCCCAGCATTTT	CASSNTMGQPQHF	NA	once	TRBV25-1	TRBJ1-5
TGTGCCACCAGCAGAGATAGGAGGATACAGCCCCAGCATTTT	CATSRDRRIQPQHF	NA	NA	TRBV15	TRBJ1-5
TGCAGCGCGCGCAGGGGGTCTGGAAACACCATATATTTT	CSARRGSGNTIYF	TRBD1	NA	TRBV29-1	TRBJ1-3
TGTGCCAGCAGTGTCCTTACAGCTGGAAACACCATATATTTT	CASSVLTAGNTIYF	NA	NA	TRBV2	TRBJ1-3
TGTGCCTCGGGAGTGGGAGAGCAGTACTTC	CASGVGEQYF	NA	NA	TRBV30	TRBJ2-7
TGTGCCAGTAGTTTCCGTTCTTCCGGGACAAGCTCTGGGGCCAACGTCCTGACTTTC	CASSFRSSGTSSGANVLTF	NA	NA	TRBV19	TRBJ2-6
TGTGCCAGCTCTCCTCCAATGGGCCTGAACACTGAAGCTTTCTTT	CASSPPMGLNTEAFF	NA	NA	TRBV18	TRBJ1-1
TGTGCCAGCAGCTTGGCGGAGGGGGAGACCCAGTACTTC	CASSLAEGETQYF	NA	NA	TRBV5-8	TRBJ2-5
TGTGCCAGCAGCCAAGTGTGGGAGGTTGGTGCAGATACGCAGTATTTT	CASSQVWEVGADTQYF	NA	NA	TRBV4-2	TRBJ2-3
TGTGCCAGCAGCCGGGAGGTGAACACTGAAGCTTTCTTT	CASSREVNTEAFF	NA	NA	TRBV7-8	TRBJ1-1
TGTGCCAGCTCTACAGATACGCAGTATTTT	CASSTDTQYF	NA	NA	TRBV6-6	TRBJ2-3